These 29 T cell receptor beta chains came from one sample sequenced in a study of T cell responses to AZD1222 COVID-19 vaccine. Sequencing used immunoSEQ multiplex PCR; TCRdb keeps in-frame clones, though not all of them. The repertoire includes 150,000 to 200,000 clones, around 92% of them detected once, and approximately 1.5% sits in the top ten. The specimen was peripheral blood, collected on day 0 of AZD1222 vaccination. These receptors came from an adult in good health.

The J gene is TRBJ1-3, the V gene TRBV7-7; D might be TRBD1 (5 bases). Trimming took 5 bases from V and 1 from J, leaving 12 bases between them. The CDR3 has 15 amino acids. The germline V gene encodes CDR1 SSHAT and CDR2 FNYEAQ (reference sequence). As DNA, the CDR3 is TGTGCCAGCAGCCCCGGACAAGCTTCTGGAAACACCATATATTTT. Translated: CASSPGQASGNTIYF.

This chain links TRBV5-1 with TRBJ2-1, with D possibly matching TRBD1 (6 bases). CDR3 length equals 15 residues. Germline loops: CDR1 SGHRS, CDR2 YFSETQ. V was shortened by 7 bases and J by 2 bases, with 16 bases between the two germline ends. The CDR3 region is CASDAVGQTYNEQFF. The CDR3 nucleotides read TGCGCCAGCGACGCCGTTGGACAGACCTACAATGAGCAGTTCTTC.

V and J are TRBV6-6 and TRBJ1-1, with 8 bases identical to TRBD1. Looked up from germline, CDR1 is MNHNY and CDR2 is SVGAGI (reference sequence). This CDR3 has 14 amino acids. With V trimmed by 2 bases and J by 5 bases, 4 bases remained unmatched. CDR3 bases: TGTGCCAGCAGTTACGGACAGGGTGTGACTGAAGCTTTCTTT. Protein sequence: CASSYGQGVTEAFF.

The CDR3 reads CASSVVGVNTGELFF. The CDR3 nucleotides are TGTGCCAGCAGCGTAGTGGGGGTGAACACCGGGGAGCTGTTTTTT. The gene calls are TRBV9 and TRBJ2-2; D could derive from TRBD1 or TRBD2 (5 bases each). V was trimmed by 0 bases and J by 1 base, leaving 7 bases between them. The CDR3 is 15 amino acids. Germline V gene data show CDR1 as SGDLS and CDR2 as YYNGEE.

The chain has TRBV27 and TRBJ2-2; 9 bases are shared with TRBD1. The CDR3 length is 16 residues. The trim removed 9 bases at V and 6 bases at J, leaving 14 bases unmatched. Germline V gene sequence: CDR1 MNHEY, CDR2 SMNVEV (reference sequence). CDR3 loop: CASRTQQGAGAGELFF. The CDR3 DNA is TGTGCCAGTCGTACCCAACAGGGGGCTGGGGCCGGGGAGCTGTTTTTT.

The V call is TRBV2, the J call TRBJ1-2; 12 bases align to TRBD1. V lost 0 bases and J lost 7; bases outside the gene matches: 3. This CDR3 is built from 15 residues. Germline V lookup: CDR1 SNHLY, CDR2 FYNNEI. The CDR3 loop reads CASSEAGTGGFGYTF. As DNA, the CDR3 is TGTGCCAGCAGTGAAGCGGGGACAGGGGGCTTTGGCTACACCTTC.

Concerning this clone: Different DNA sequences within this sample yield the same CDR3. The chain combines TRBV19 with TRBJ1-1; D is uncertain. V was cut by 2 bases and J by 4 bases, with 8 bases left in between. The germline CDR1 and CDR2 sequences are LNHDA and SQIVND (reference sequence). This CDR3 is 13 amino acids long. Here the CDR3 DNA reads TGTGCCAGTAGTATATCGAGAGGCACTGAAGCTTTCTTT. Translation: CASSISRGTEAFF.

The chain joins TRBV3-1 (or the pseudogene TRBV3-2) to TRBJ1-6; D gene unclear. Trimming took off 8 bases at V and 9 bases at J, with 17 bases between the two ends. The CDR3 extends over 14 amino acids. Germline V lookup: CDR1 LGHDT, CDR2 YNNKEL (reference sequence). CDR3 amino acids: CASAQLAVSSPLHF. CDR3 bases: TGTGCCAGCGCTCAATTGGCAGTAAGTTCACCCCTCCACTTT.

The chain recombines TRBV5-1 with TRBJ2-6, with 9 bases that match TRBD1. V gave up 4 bases and J gave up 0 bases; unmatched junction bases: 14. CDR1 SGHRS and CDR2 YFSETQ come from the germline V gene. The length of the CDR3 is 20 residues. CDR3 DNA sequence: TGCGCCAGCAGCCCTTGGGGACAGGGTTACATTGACTCTGGGGCCAACGTCCTGACTTTC. This encodes CASSPWGQGYIDSGANVLTF.

The chain carries TRBV28 and TRBJ1-2, with TRBD1 matching over 7 bases. Trimming removed 2 bases from V and 8 bases from J; junction bases left unmatched: 8. CDR1 is MDHEN, CDR2 SYDVKM, per germline. This CDR3 has 14 residues. The CDR3 region has the DNA TGTGCCAGCAGTTTACGCAACAGGGGTTTGGGCTACACCTTC. It codes for CASSLRNRGLGYTF.

This sequence joins TRBV9 and TRBJ1-1; D possibly corresponds to TRBD1 (5 bases). The CDR3 length is 14 residues. V was pared by 0 bases and J by 11 bases, with 17 bases between. The V gene's germline CDR1 is SGDLS and CDR2 YYNGEE. CDR3 in amino acids: CASSVAGDPSKAFF. The DNA of the CDR3 is TGTGCCAGCAGCGTAGCGGGGGACCCCTCTAAGGCTTTCTTT.

V and J are TRBV18 and TRBJ1-3; D gene unclear. Germline CDR1 reads KGHSH; CDR2 reads LQKENI. Trimming removed 0 bases from V and 4 bases from J, with 13 bases in between. The CDR3 is made up of 16 amino acids. CDR3 region: CASSPPNLGIGNTIYF. The CDR3 bases are TGTGCCAGCTCACCACCGAACCTAGGGATCGGAAACACCATATATTTT.

The rearrangement joins TRBV6-5 to TRBJ2-5; D is uncertain. CDR3 length equals 12 residues. Between the trimmed V and J ends, which lost 11 bases and 4 bases, there was a span of 14 bases. Germline CDR1 MNHEY, CDR2 SVGAGI. The chain's CDR3 is CAGSRFRETQYF. The CDR3 coding sequence is TGTGCCGGCTCTAGGTTTAGAGAGACCCAGTACTTC.

This rearrangement joins TRBV7-6 to TRBJ2-2; D is possibly TRBD2 (5 bases). The CDR3 is made up of 15 amino acids. V lost 6 bases to trimming and J lost 1 base, with 12 bases between them. Germline lookup yields CDR1 SGHVS and CDR2 FNYEAQ. CDR3 protein: CASSRRLMNTGELFF. The CDR3 DNA reads TGTGCCAGCAGTCGTAGACTAATGAACACCGGGGAGCTGTTTTTT.

This rearrangement joins TRBV6-5 to TRBJ2-5; D gene ambiguous. Trimming pared 0 bases from V and 2 bases from J, leaving 13 bases between. This CDR3 has 16 residues. CDR1 MNHEY and CDR2 SVGAGI come from the germline V gene. CDR3 protein: CASSYSGSLPQETQYF. As DNA, the CDR3 is TGTGCCAGCAGTTACTCGGGCAGCCTCCCGCAAGAGACCCAGTACTTC.

V usage is TRBV18 and J usage is TRBJ1-5; TRBD1 might be the D (5 bases). This CDR3 comprises 16 residues. CDR1 is KGHSH, CDR2 LQKENI, per germline. V dropped 4 bases and J dropped 6 bases, with 19 bases sitting between them. The CDR3 nucleotides are TGTGCCAGCTCACTTGCCGGGACGCAGTCTGGTCAGCCCCAGCATTTT. Translated, it gives CASSLAGTQSGQPQHF.

This chain joins TRBV7-9 and TRBJ1-6, with D unresolved. V lost 5 bases to trimming and J lost 8 bases, with 7 bases between them. CDR3 length: 12 amino acids. Germline values: CDR1 SEHNR, CDR2 FQNEAQ (reference sequence). The chain's CDR3 is CASSPTYSPLHF. CDR3 sequence (DNA): TGTGCCAGCAGCCCGACGTATTCACCCCTCCACTTT.

DNA for the CDR3: TGTGCCAGCAGTTCTGGGACATTTGCCTACGAGCAGTACTTC. Protein sequence: CASSSGTFAYEQYF. The chain uses TRBV28 and TRBJ2-7, with D maybe TRBD1 (6 bases). V lost 4 bases, J lost 2 bases, and 12 bases lay in between. Germline lookup yields CDR1 MDHEN and CDR2 SYDVKM. This CDR3 has 14 residues.

V usage is TRBV12-3 or TRBV12-4 and J usage is TRBJ1-2; tentatively, D is TRBD1 (5 bases). This CDR3 comprises 13 residues. The V gene lost 6 bases and the J gene lost 0 bases, with 8 bases spanning the gap. The CDR3 DNA follows: TGTGCCAGCAGGACAGAAGCTAACTATGGCTACACCTTC. This codes for CASRTEANYGYTF.

The chain is built from TRBV7-9 and TRBJ1-4, with 8 nucleotides matching TRBD1. CDR1 and CDR2 (germline): SEHNR, FQNEAQ (reference sequence). The CDR3 spans 14 residues. The V and J ends lost 7 bases and 5 bases, in that order; junction bases with no gene match: 6. CDR3 region: CASTKQGVNEKLFF. In DNA form, the CDR3 reads TGTGCCAGCACCAAACAGGGGGTGAATGAAAAACTGTTTTTT.

The chain is built from TRBV7-9 and TRBJ2-7, with D possibly TRBD1 on 6 matching bases. The germline gives CDR1 SEHNR, CDR2 FQNEAQ (reference sequence). The CDR3 runs 15 residues. V lost 5 bases to trimming and J lost 3 bases, with 17 bases between them. Here the CDR3 DNA reads TGTGCCAGCAGCATGGCGACAGGACTGATCTACGAGCAGTACTTC. It encodes CASSMATGLIYEQYF.

To note about this clone: Other DNA sequences of this sample code for an identical CDR3. V gene TRBV12-3 or TRBV12-4 combines with J gene TRBJ1-2, with a tentative D call TRBD1 (5 bases). This CDR3 is 12 amino acids long. V was cut by 3 bases and J by 5 bases, with 7 bases left in between. CDR3 in amino acids: CASSFGGYGYTF. The CDR3, as DNA: TGTGCCAGCAGTTTCGGGGGGTATGGCTACACCTTC.

This chain links TRBV5-6 with TRBJ1-3, with 8 bases matching TRBD1. Germline CDR1 is SGHDT and CDR2 is YYEEEE. This CDR3 is 13 amino acids long. V was clipped by 5 bases and J by 4 bases; unmatched bases: 2. The CDR3 is CASRDRAGNTIYF. CDR3 in DNA: TGTGCCAGCAGGGACAGGGCAGGAAACACCATATATTTT.

This rearrangement joins TRBV6-1 to TRBJ2-5; 9 bases map to TRBD2. Germline V gives CDR1 MNHNS, CDR2 SASEGT. CDR3 length: 15 amino acids. Trimming took 10 bases from V and 5 from J; bases not matched to a gene: 14. In DNA form, the CDR3 reads TGTGCCATCAGGGACGGCGGGGGGGCCAGTGAGACCCAGTACTTC. Translated, it gives CAIRDGGGASETQYF.

V and J are TRBV19 and TRBJ1-1, with D perhaps TRBD1 (5 bases). Per the germline V gene, CDR1 is LNHDA and CDR2 is SQIVND (reference sequence). CDR3 length: 16 residues. Between the trimmed V and J ends, which lost 3 bases and 1 base, there was a span of 15 bases. CDR3 residues: CASSIRRDDGNTEAFF. The DNA of the CDR3 is TGTGCCAGTAGTATTAGGAGGGACGATGGGAACACTGAAGCTTTCTTT.

The rearrangement joins TRBV27 to TRBJ2-4; 9 bases match TRBD1. Germline loops: CDR1 MNHEY, CDR2 SMNVEV (reference sequence). The V gene end was trimmed by 6 bases and the J gene end by 1 base; junction bases not matched to a gene: 16. The length of the CDR3 is 19 residues. CDR3 sequence: CASRNDGTGPLGAKNIQYF. Written as DNA, the CDR3 is TGTGCCAGCAGAAACGACGGGACAGGGCCCTTAGGGGCCAAAAACATTCAGTACTTC.

The genes are TRBV23-1 and TRBJ2-5, with TRBD2 identical over 9 bases. TRBV23-1 carries the ORF label, with uncertain function. V dropped 4 bases and J dropped 1; count of bases not matched to a gene: 13. CDR3 length: 18 residues. CDR3 loop: CASSPRSVSSGGQETQYF. The CDR3 nucleotides are TGCGCCAGCAGTCCCCGGAGTGTGAGTAGCGGGGGCCAAGAGACCCAGTACTTC.

This clone has a single count. V gene TRBV7-2 combines with J gene TRBJ2-2; D possibly matches TRBD1 or TRBD2 (5 bases each). The CDR3 has 13 residues. Germline V CDR1 and CDR2: SGHTA, FQGNSA. This CDR3 is CATTGTYTGELFF. Here the CDR3 DNA reads TGTGCTACCACCGGGACCTACACCGGGGAGCTGTTTTTT.

The chain carries TRBV2 and TRBJ1-4, with no clear D. V lost 7 bases to trimming and J lost 5 bases, with 11 bases between them. The CDR3 contains 13 residues. Germline lookup yields CDR1 SNHLY and CDR2 FYNNEI. The CDR3 nucleotides read TGTGCCAGCATTCCTCCGGGGAATGAAAAACTGTTTTTT. It translates to CASIPPGNEKLFF.